This T cell receptor (beta chain) emerged from a study of OX40 agonist ivuxolimab in advanced cancers. About the study: Ivuxolimab, an agonist antibody against OX40 (CD134), was given to patients. Patients with prior anti-PD-1, anti-PD-L1 or anti-CTLA-4 therapy were eligible; about 40% had some.

Here immunoSEQ multiplex PCR was the method, and the copy in TCRdb shows in-frame clones only, minus some. The data show tens of thousands of clones, approximately 79% seen once. V lost 5 bases and J 1 base, leaving 32 bases between the germline ends. Looked up from germline, CDR1 is MDHEN and CDR2 is SYDVKM. This CDR3 has 21 residues. The source is an adult with an advanced solid tumor such as melanoma, head and neck, liver or kidney cancer. Sequencing was performed on CD4+ or CD8+ T cells sorted from blood, taken in a trial of the OX40 agonist ivuxolimab. The rearrangement uses TRBV28 and TRBJ1-1, with a tentative D call TRBD1 (6 bases). Here the CDR3 DNA reads TGTGCCAGCAGTCGAACAACACCCCCGCAGACAGGCCTGAAAAGGAACACTGAAGCTTTCTTT. Translation: CASSRTTPPQTGLKRNTEAFF.